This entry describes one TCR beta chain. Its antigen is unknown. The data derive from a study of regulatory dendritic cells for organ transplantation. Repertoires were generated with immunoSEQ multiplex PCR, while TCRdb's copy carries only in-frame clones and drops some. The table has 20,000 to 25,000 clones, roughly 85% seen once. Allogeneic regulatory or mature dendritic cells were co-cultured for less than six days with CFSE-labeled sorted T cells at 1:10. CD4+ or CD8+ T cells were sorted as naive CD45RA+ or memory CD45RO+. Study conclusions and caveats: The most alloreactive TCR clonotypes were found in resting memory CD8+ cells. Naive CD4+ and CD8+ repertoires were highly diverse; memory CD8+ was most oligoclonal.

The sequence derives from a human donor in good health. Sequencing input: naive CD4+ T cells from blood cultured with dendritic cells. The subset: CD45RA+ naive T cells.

In DNA, the CDR3 is TGCGCCAGCAGCTTACTAGCTTCTGGGGCCAACGTCCTGACTTTC. Amino acids: CASSLLASGANVLTF. The rearrangement uses TRBV5-1 and TRBJ2-6, with a tentative D call TRBD2 (6 bases). The CDR3 is made up of 15 amino acids. Germline V gene lookup returns CDR1 SGHRS and CDR2 YFSETQ. Trimming stripped 2 bases from V and 1 base from J, with 7 bases between.